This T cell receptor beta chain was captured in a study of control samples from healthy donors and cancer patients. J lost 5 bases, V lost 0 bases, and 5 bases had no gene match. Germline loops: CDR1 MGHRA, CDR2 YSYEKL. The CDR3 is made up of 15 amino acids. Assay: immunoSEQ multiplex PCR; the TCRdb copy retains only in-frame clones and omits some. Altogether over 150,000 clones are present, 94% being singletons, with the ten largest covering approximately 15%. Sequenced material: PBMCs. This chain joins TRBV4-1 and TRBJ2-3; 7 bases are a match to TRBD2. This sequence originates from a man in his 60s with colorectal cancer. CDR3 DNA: TGCGCCAGCAGCCAAGATCCGCGGGGGAAAGATACGCAGTATTTT. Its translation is CASSQDPRGKDTQYF.